This paragraph reports one T cell receptor beta chain. Its antigen is unidentified. The CDR3 covers 14 residues. Trimming took off 4 bases at V and 7 bases at J, with 12 bases between the two ends. CDR1 is SGHDT and CDR2 is YYEEEE in the germline V gene. The data derive from a study of cytomegalovirus exposure and HLA in healthy donors. Background on the study: The 500 to 750 first-cohort repertoires and the 110 or so validation repertoires shared the same platform, a later analysis reported. Study findings and constraints: In vitro testing confirmed three CMV-associated chains as specific for CMV antigens. For most TCR sequences rarity was the rule, although some public TCRs occurred in many donors. Subsequent analysis revealed that first-cohort TCR clusters tended to co-occur in the 120 or so validation repertoires.

Assay: immunoSEQ multiplex PCR; the TCRdb copy retains only in-frame clones and omits some. In the table there are some 120,000 clones, about nine tenths of which are singletons. The genes are TRBV5-6 and TRBJ1-6; D possibly corresponds to TRBD1 (5 bases). Sequencing used PBMCs. The origin of this receptor is a man under 40 in good health and CMV-seronegative. The DNA of the CDR3 is TGTGCCAGCAGCCCCAGGGCTTGGAATTCACCCCTCCACTTT. Translated, it gives CASSPRAWNSPLHF. The entire variable domain, with the rest obtained from reference TRBV5-6 and TRBJ1-6, is as follows: DAGVTQSPTHLIKTRGQQVTLRCSPKSGHDTVSWYQQALGQGPQFIFQYYEEEERQRGNFPDRFSGHQFPNYSSELNVNALLLGDSALYLCASSPRAWNSPLHFGNGTRLTVT.